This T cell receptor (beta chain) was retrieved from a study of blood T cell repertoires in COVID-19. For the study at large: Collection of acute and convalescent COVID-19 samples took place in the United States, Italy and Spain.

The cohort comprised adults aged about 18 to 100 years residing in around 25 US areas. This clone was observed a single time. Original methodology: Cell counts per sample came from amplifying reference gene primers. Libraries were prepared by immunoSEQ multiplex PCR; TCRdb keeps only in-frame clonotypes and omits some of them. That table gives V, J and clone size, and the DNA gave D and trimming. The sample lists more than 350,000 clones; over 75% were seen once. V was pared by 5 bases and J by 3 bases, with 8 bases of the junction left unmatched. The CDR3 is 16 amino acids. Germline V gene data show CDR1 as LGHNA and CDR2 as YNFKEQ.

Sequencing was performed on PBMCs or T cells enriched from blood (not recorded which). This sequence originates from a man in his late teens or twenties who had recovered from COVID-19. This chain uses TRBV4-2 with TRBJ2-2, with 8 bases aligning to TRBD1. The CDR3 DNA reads TGTGCCAGCAGCTACGGACAGGGCTTCGACACCGGGGAGCTGTTTTTT. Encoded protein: CASSYGQGFDTGELFF.